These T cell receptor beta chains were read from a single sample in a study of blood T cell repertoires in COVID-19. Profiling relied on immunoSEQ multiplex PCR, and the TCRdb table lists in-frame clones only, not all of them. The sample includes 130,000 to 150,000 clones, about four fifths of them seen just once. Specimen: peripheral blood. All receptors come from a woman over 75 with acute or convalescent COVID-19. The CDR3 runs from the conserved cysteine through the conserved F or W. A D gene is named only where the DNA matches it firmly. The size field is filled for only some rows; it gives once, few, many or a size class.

TGTGCCAGTGGACTGCAAGAGACCCAGTACTTC | CASGLQETQYF | TRBJ2-5 | TRBV19 | - | -
TGCGCCAGCAGCCAAGATGGTAACAGGGGGAACACTGAAGCTTTCTTT | CASSQDGNRGNTEAFF | TRBJ1-1 | TRBV4-1 | - | TRBD1
TGTGCCAGCAGTGAACGTGGGACAGAATACAATGAGCAGTTCTTC | CASSERGTEYNEQFF | TRBJ2-1 | TRBV6-1 | - | TRBD1
TGTGCCAGCAGCTCTTTGGACAGTTACAATGAGCAGTTCTTC | CASSSLDSYNEQFF | TRBJ2-1 | TRBV5-4 | - | -
TGTGCCAGCAGCTCCAACAGGGCTGGCTACACCTTC | CASSSNRAGYTF | TRBJ1-2 | TRBV11-1 | - | -
TGTGCCAGTAGTATTGGACAGCCCCACACAGATACGCAGTATTTT | CASSIGQPHTDTQYF | TRBJ2-3 | TRBV19 | - | -
TGTGCCAGCAGGCTCACCGGACAGGGAGTAGGCAATGAGCAGTTCTTC | CASRLTGQGVGNEQFF | TRBJ2-1 | TRBV5-6 | - | TRBD1
TGCAGTGCTAGCCAGGTAGATGAGCAGTACTTC | CSASQVDEQYF | TRBJ2-7 | TRBV20-1 | many | -
TGTGCCAGCGGGCTATACAATGAGCAGTTCTTC | CASGLYNEQFF | TRBJ2-1 | TRBV12-3/TRBV12-4 | many | -
TGTGCCAGCAGCGTAGGAGGGGCCAGGGGTGATTCACCCCTCCACTTT | CASSVGGARGDSPLHF | TRBJ1-6 | TRBV9 | - | -
TGTGCCAGCAGTGAAGCGCTTCCCGCAGGGGGCAATTCACCCCTCCACTTT | CASSEALPAGGNSPLHF | TRBJ1-6 | TRBV6-1 | once | TRBD1
TGTGCCAGTAGTATCACCCGACAGGGGAGGGAAAAACTGTTTTTT | CASSITRQGREKLFF | TRBJ1-4 | TRBV19 | - | TRBD1
TGTGCCAGCAGCCGCACAGGGGTAGAAAATGAAAAACTGTTTTTT | CASSRTGVENEKLFF | TRBJ1-4 | TRBV5-4 | - | TRBD1
TGTGCCAGCAGCGTAGATCCGGGAGGACTCTCTGGAAACACCATATATTTT | CASSVDPGGLSGNTIYF | TRBJ1-3 | TRBV9 | - | -
TGTGCCAGCAGTATTTTTAGGGGAAACGAGCAGTACTTC | CASSIFRGNEQYF | TRBJ2-7 | TRBV27 | - | -
TGCGCCAGCAGCCAACTGGCAGGGGGCGATCAGCCCCAGCATTTT | CASSQLAGGDQPQHF | TRBJ1-5 | TRBV5-1 | - | TRBD1
TGTGCCAGCAGCCAAGACGTTACAGGGGGCAGCTATGGCTACACCTTC | CASSQDVTGGSYGYTF | TRBJ1-2 | TRBV4-2 | few | TRBD1
TGTGCCAGCAGCTTAGTGGGGACTAGCACAGATACGCAGTATTTT | CASSLVGTSTDTQYF | TRBJ2-3 | TRBV7-3 | - | -
TGTGCTGCGCGTGGCAATGAGCAGTTCTTC | CAARGNEQFF | TRBJ2-1 | TRBV6-5 | - | -
TGTGCCAGCAGCCTGGACAGTGTGGGAAGGGAGCAGTACTTC | CASSLDSVGREQYF | TRBJ2-7 | TRBV7-3 | - | -
TGTGCCAGCAGCCTGGAGGGACTAGCTCCCGGGGAGCTGTTTTTT | CASSLEGLAPGELFF | TRBJ2-2 | TRBV4-2 | - | TRBD2
TGTGCCAGCAGCTTGGGCGACAGGGGGCGGATCTATGGCTACACCTTC | CASSLGDRGRIYGYTF | TRBJ1-2 | TRBV5-6 | - | TRBD1
TGTGCCAGCAGCCCAGCGGGGTTTGGGGTGGATGGCTACACCTTC | CASSPAGFGVDGYTF | TRBJ1-2 | TRBV7-2 | - | -
TGTGCCAGCAGCTCCGGGACAGCCTATTTTACTGAAGCTTTCTTT | CASSSGTAYFTEAFF | TRBJ1-1 | TRBV5-8 | - | TRBD1
TGCAGTGCGGAGGGAAACACTGAAGCTTTCTTT | CSAEGNTEAFF | TRBJ1-1 | TRBV20-1 | - | -
TGTGCCAGCAGCTTAAGAATTAGATACAATGAGCAGTTCTTC | CASSLRIRYNEQFF | TRBJ2-1 | TRBV7-2 | - | -
TGCGCCAGCAGCCAAGCCCCCCTCGGGGTAACTGAAGCTTTCTTT | CASSQAPLGVTEAFF | TRBJ1-1 | TRBV4-1 | - | -
TGTGCCATCAAAAAAGGGGAGGATGAGCAGTTCTTC | CAIKKGEDEQFF | TRBJ2-1 | TRBV10-3 | - | -
TGTGCCAGCAGCTTGAGGCTAGCGGGGGGTCCCGGGGAGCTGTTTTTT | CASSLRLAGGPGELFF | TRBJ2-2 | TRBV5-4 | - | TRBD2
TGCGCCAGCAGGGGACAGGGGGGCAACACTGAAGCTTTCTTT | CASRGQGGNTEAFF | TRBJ1-1 | TRBV10-2 | - | TRBD1
TGTGCCAGCAGCGTAGGTGGGGCTAATTCACCCCTCCACTTT | CASSVGGANSPLHF | TRBJ1-6 | TRBV9 | - | -
TGTGCCAGCAGCGAAGACCCCCCGGGCCGGGCGGGCTACGAGCAGTACTTC | CASSEDPPGRAGYEQYF | TRBJ2-7 | TRBV5-8 | - | -
TGTGCCAGCAGTGCACAGGTACAGGGGGTCCAAAACATTCAGTACTTC | CASSAQVQGVQNIQYF | TRBJ2-4 | TRBV6-1 | - | TRBD1
TGTGCCAGCAGTTACTCGAGGGGGTATGGCTACACCTTC | CASSYSRGYGYTF | TRBJ1-2 | TRBV6-5 | - | -
TGCAGCGTTGCCTCGTGGACAGGGGGTTACGAGCAGTACTTC | CSVASWTGGYEQYF | TRBJ2-7 | TRBV29-1 | - | TRBD1
TGTGCCAGCAGCGTAGACGGACATTCCTATGGCTACACCTTC | CASSVDGHSYGYTF | TRBJ1-2 | TRBV9 | few | -
TGTGCCACCAGTGACCCTACTAGCGGGGGACCCGGGTCCTACAATGAGCAGTTCTTC | CATSDPTSGGPGSYNEQFF | TRBJ2-1 | TRBV24-1 | - | TRBD2
TGTGCCAGCAGCCAACTTTGGGACAGGGGTACAGATACGCAGTATTTT | CASSQLWDRGTDTQYF | TRBJ2-3 | TRBV5-5 | - | TRBD1
TGTGCCACCAGTGATCAACAGGGAGATGGCTACACCTTC | CATSDQQGDGYTF | TRBJ1-2 | TRBV24-1 | few | -
TGTGCCAGCAGTCCCCGGGACGGGAGACCTAACACCGGGGAGCTGTTTTTT | CASSPRDGRPNTGELFF | TRBJ2-2 | TRBV6-2/TRBV6-3 | - | -
TGTGCCAGCAGTTTTGAGGGTTCACTGTTTTTT | CASSFEGSLFF | TRBJ1-4 | TRBV12-3/TRBV12-4 | - | -
TGTGCCAGCAGCCTTGGGACTAGCGGGGACTACGAGCAGTACTTC | CASSLGTSGDYEQYF | TRBJ2-7 | TRBV7-8 | - | TRBD2
TGCGCCAGCAGTGAGATAGCCTTGAACACTGAAGCTTTCTTT | CASSEIALNTEAFF | TRBJ1-1 | TRBV10-1 | - | -
TGTGCCAGCAGCTTAGTTGGGGACAACGAACTTGAAGCTTTCTTT | CASSLVGDNELEAFF | TRBJ1-1 | TRBV7-2 | - | -
TGTGCCACCGCGCCGTTTCTTAACACTGAAGCTTTCTTT | CATAPFLNTEAFF | TRBJ1-1 | TRBV6-5 | - | -
TGTGCCAGCAGCTTACATAAGAGAGGCGCGAGTTCACCCCTCCACTTT | CASSLHKRGASSPLHF | TRBJ1-6 | TRBV7-9 | - | -
TGTGCCAGTAGTGTTTTCCGGGAAAAGGGAAACACTGAAGCTTTCTTT | CASSVFREKGNTEAFF | TRBJ1-1 | TRBV19 | - | -
TGTGCCAGCAGGCTCGGGGGGCAAACTGAAGCTTTCTTT | CASRLGGQTEAFF | TRBJ1-1 | TRBV6-5 | - | -